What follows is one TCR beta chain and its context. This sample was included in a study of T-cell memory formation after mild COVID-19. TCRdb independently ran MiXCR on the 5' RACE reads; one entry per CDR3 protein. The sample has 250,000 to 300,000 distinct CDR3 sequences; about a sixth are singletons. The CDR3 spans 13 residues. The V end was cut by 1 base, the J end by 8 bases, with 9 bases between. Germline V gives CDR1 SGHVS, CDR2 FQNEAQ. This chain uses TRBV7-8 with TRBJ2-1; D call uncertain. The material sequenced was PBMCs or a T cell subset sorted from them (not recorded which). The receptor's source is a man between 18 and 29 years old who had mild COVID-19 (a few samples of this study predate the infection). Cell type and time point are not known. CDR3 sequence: CASSLVVFDEQFF. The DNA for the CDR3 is TGTGCCAGCAGCTTAGTTGTTTTCGATGAGCAGTTCTTC.